This is a list of T cell receptor beta chains from one sample in a study of regulatory T cells in long-lasting Graves disease. Each CDR3 protein is one row after TCRdb ran MiXCR on the multiplex PCR reads. The sample has some 470,000 distinct CDR3 sequences; approximately 21% are singletons. Material: peripheral blood mononuclear cells (PBMCs), obtained when the disease was refractory, from a patient treated with antithyroid drugs. These receptors were taken from a female donor with Graves disease. The conserved cysteine and the conserved F or W are not part of the CDR3 here. The D gene is left open where the match is weak. A row's size may be missing; if present it is once, few, many or a size class.

clone size: many
V gene: TRBV19
D gene: TRBD1
CDR3 protein: ASSIGDRFLSEQY

clone size: NA
V gene: TRBV18
D gene: TRBD1
CDR3 protein: ASSPGGLKEKLF

clone size: NA
V gene: TRBV28
D gene: TRBD1
CDR3 protein: ASSLEWDRAYEQY

clone size: NA
V gene: TRBV7-9
D gene: TRBD2
CDR3 protein: ASSLLSGGPTDTQY

clone size: many
V gene: TRBV9
D gene: NA
CDR3 protein: ASSVEAGFAYEQY

clone size: NA
V gene: TRBV28
D gene: TRBD2
CDR3 protein: ASSGLGEGTGELF

clone size: NA
V gene: TRBV4-3
D gene: TRBD2
CDR3 protein: ASSQIAGGYYEQY

clone size: NA
V gene: TRBV7-2
D gene: NA
CDR3 protein: ASSAPGGPQH

clone size: NA
V gene: TRBV7-2
D gene: NA
CDR3 protein: ASSSRGLSGNEKLF

clone size: NA
V gene: TRBV29-1
D gene: NA
CDR3 protein: SVDKGGDRDVDYT

clone size: NA
V gene: TRBV2
D gene: TRBD1
CDR3 protein: ASPGQGNQPQH

clone size: NA
V gene: TRBV5-6
D gene: NA
CDR3 protein: ASSLDYESWETQY

clone size: NA
V gene: TRBV7-2
D gene: NA
CDR3 protein: ASSFLPNTEAF

clone size: NA
V gene: TRBV7-2
D gene: NA
CDR3 protein: ASSQGLLNYGYT

clone size: NA
V gene: TRBV5-6
D gene: NA
CDR3 protein: ASSYGHPEAGGYA

clone size: many
V gene: TRBV19
D gene: NA
CDR3 protein: ASSMRFGDYQPLETQY

clone size: many
V gene: TRBV6-5
D gene: NA
CDR3 protein: ASSFGQIPYEQY

clone size: many
V gene: TRBV2
D gene: NA
CDR3 protein: ASSDVPGELF

clone size: few
V gene: TRBV12-3/TRBV12-4
D gene: NA
CDR3 protein: ASSLLGGSNYNEQF

clone size: many
V gene: TRBV6-5
D gene: NA
CDR3 protein: ASSYGREVSPEAF

clone size: NA
V gene: TRBV9
D gene: NA
CDR3 protein: ASSVETSRQETQY

clone size: once
V gene: TRBV3-1
D gene: NA
CDR3 protein: ASSRQGQTNSPLH

clone size: NA
V gene: TRBV29-1
D gene: TRBD1
CDR3 protein: SVETGGTTEAF

clone size: NA
V gene: TRBV6-2/TRBV6-3
D gene: NA
CDR3 protein: ASSSNSYTGELF

clone size: NA
V gene: TRBV7-2
D gene: NA
CDR3 protein: ASSLGVRTGELF

clone size: few
V gene: TRBV20-1
D gene: NA
CDR3 protein: SASSKVYEGYT

clone size: NA
V gene: TRBV4-3
D gene: NA
CDR3 protein: ASSQDLGGTYEQY

clone size: few
V gene: TRBV28
D gene: TRBD1
CDR3 protein: ASSQDRYSNQPQH

clone size: NA
V gene: TRBV20-1
D gene: TRBD1
CDR3 protein: SARTGGATGGVSYERY

clone size: few
V gene: TRBV4-1
D gene: NA
CDR3 protein: ASSPSGPHIDGYT

clone size: many
V gene: TRBV7-9
D gene: NA
CDR3 protein: ASSLSMGEQETQY

clone size: many
V gene: TRBV12-3/TRBV12-4
D gene: TRBD1
CDR3 protein: ASSSSGTGVYEQY

clone size: many
V gene: TRBV11-2
D gene: TRBD1
CDR3 protein: ASSLSEGQGGYEQY

clone size: few
V gene: TRBV5-1
D gene: TRBD1
CDR3 protein: ASSPGQGAFEISYEQY

clone size: few
V gene: TRBV7-2
D gene: NA
CDR3 protein: ASSSYTAGQPQH

clone size: many
V gene: TRBV28
D gene: NA
CDR3 protein: ASSLGELAQIPGYT

clone size: few
V gene: TRBV19
D gene: TRBD1
CDR3 protein: ATGTGNYNSPLH

clone size: NA
V gene: TRBV4-1
D gene: NA
CDR3 protein: ASSPAGGWLGGHTEAF

clone size: NA
V gene: TRBV27
D gene: NA
CDR3 protein: ASSAGRSLTSEQY

clone size: many
V gene: TRBV2
D gene: NA
CDR3 protein: ASSGAYGYT

clone size: many
V gene: TRBV12-5
D gene: TRBD1
CDR3 protein: ASGLTGTGRLNQPQH

clone size: many
V gene: TRBV12-3/TRBV12-4
D gene: NA
CDR3 protein: ASSYLDGYSNQPQH

clone size: many
V gene: TRBV28
D gene: NA
CDR3 protein: ASSLYGTTYEQY

clone size: NA
V gene: TRBV7-2
D gene: NA
CDR3 protein: ASSLAPDWSQETQY

clone size: many
V gene: TRBV12-3/TRBV12-4
D gene: TRBD1
CDR3 protein: ASSNNRGPNEKLF

clone size: few
V gene: TRBV6-4
D gene: NA
CDR3 protein: ASHPGRGRSPLH

clone size: many
V gene: TRBV7-9
D gene: TRBD1
CDR3 protein: ATTRQGTSYEQY

clone size: few
V gene: TRBV20-1
D gene: NA
CDR3 protein: SARDMSGDRYEQY